The TCR beta chain under discussion was sequenced for a study of T cells in localized non-small cell lung cancer. The germline CDR1 and CDR2 sequences are SNHLY and FYNNEI. Trimming shortened V by 6 bases and J by 8 bases, and 13 bases separated the two germline ends. CDR3 length: 12 residues. This table comes from immunoSEQ multiplex PCR, and its TCRdb copy is limited to in-frame clones, with some not included. The repertoire holds roughly 48,000 clones, with 70% to 80% as singletons. Sequenced material: peripheral blood, taken before any cancer treatment. The V and J genes are TRBV2 and TRBJ1-1; D perhaps matches TRBD1 (5 bases). The TCR sequence derives from a man aged 35-75 years with stage I squamous cell lung carcinoma. This chain's CDR3 is CASSGRRDEAFF. CDR3 nucleotide sequence: TGTGCCAGCAGCGGCCGGCGGGACGAAGCTTTCTTT.